Following are 27 T cell receptor beta chains from one sample sequenced in a study of T-cell reconstitution after alpha-beta-depleted transplantation in children. A library of TCRbeta sequences, prepared with unique molecular identifiers, was generated. TCRdb ran MiXCR on the PCR reads and lists one entry per CDR3 protein. The sample holds 640,000 or so distinct CDR3 sequences, roughly 17% seen once. This material consisted of PBMCs from the stem cell graft donor, taken from the stem cell graft. These receptors were taken from a human donor who donated a stem cell graft to a child with acute myeloid leukemia.

The rearrangement uses TRBV7-9 and TRBJ2-1; D is undetermined. The V end was cut by 4 bases, the J end by 9 bases, with 16 bases between. The CDR3 is 14 residues long. CDR1 and CDR2 from the germline V gene are SEHNR and FQNEAQ (reference sequence). The CDR3 region is CASSSVTAGGEQFF. The CDR3 nucleotides are TGTGCCAGCAGCTCCGTGACCGCCGGTGGTGAGCAGTTCTTC.

This clonotype was seen repeatedly, ten times or more. The rearrangement joins TRBV6-1 to TRBJ2-7; D possibly corresponds to TRBD2 (5 bases). Germline assignment: CDR1 MNHNS and CDR2 SASEGT. The CDR3 contains 13 residues. V lost 4 bases and J 5 bases, leaving 12 bases between the germline ends. The CDR3 nucleotides are TGTGCCAGCAGTGTAACTAGGAGGAACGAGCAGTACGTC. Encoded protein: CASSVTRRNEQYV.

As to this clonotype: Given a much more abundant clone one base away, this may be a read error. The rearrangement links TRBV15 to TRBJ2-5; D tentatively reads TRBD1 or TRBD2 (5 bases each). The CDR3 has 14 residues. Germline V gene lookup returns CDR1 LNHNV and CDR2 YYDKDF (reference sequence). Trimming took 0 bases from V and 7 from J, leaving 12 bases between them. This CDR3 reads CATSRDWTGTTQYF. The CDR3 coding sequence is TGTGCCACCAGCAGAGATTGGACGGGGACGACCCAGTACTTC.

Concerning this clonotype itself: Possible read error: a much larger clone is one base away. This chain links TRBV20-1 with TRBJ2-3; 12 nucleotides match TRBD2. The CDR3 is 14 amino acids. Per the germline V gene, CDR1 is DFQATT and CDR2 is SNEGSKA (reference sequence). The CDR3 reads CSASSGGGSDRQYF. DNA of the CDR3: TGCAGTGCGTCTAGCGGGGGGGGATCAGATAGGCAGTATTTT.

This clonotype was seen many times. The chain has TRBV29-1 and TRBJ1-1, with D possibly matching TRBD1 (6 bases). Between the trimmed V and J ends, which lost 7 bases and 5 bases, there was a span of 17 bases. Germline V CDR1 and CDR2: SQVTM, ANQGSEA. CDR3 length: 13 residues. The CDR3 coding sequence is TGCAGCGAATCCGGGGGGGCTGGAACTGAAGCTTTCTTT. It encodes CSESGGAGTEAFF.

The chain is built from TRBV6-2 or TRBV6-3 and TRBJ1-1; TRBD1 agrees at 7 bases. With V trimmed by 2 bases and J by 3 bases, 0 bases remained unmatched. Germline loops: CDR1 MNHEY, CDR2 SVGEGT. The CDR3 loop spans 13 amino acids. The CDR3 is CASSYTGDTEAFF. The CDR3 region has the DNA TGTGCCAGCAGTTACACAGGGGACACTGAAGCTTTCTTT.

The V and J genes are TRBV5-6 and TRBJ1-2; D gene unclear. CDR3 length equals 11 residues. From germline, CDR1 is SGHDT and CDR2 YYEEEE. V lost 4 bases to trimming and J lost 6 bases, with 7 bases between them. For the CDR3, the DNA is TGTGCCAGCAGCCACCCAGATGGCTACACCTTC. As protein: CASSHPDGYTF.

This clonotype was seen a few times. The rearrangement joins TRBV6-1 to TRBJ2-2; a possible D gene is TRBD2 (6 bases). The CDR3 has 14 amino acids. The V and J ends lost 4 bases and 3 bases respectively, with 9 bases between them. Germline CDR1 is MNHNS and CDR2 is SASEGT. CDR3 DNA: TGTGCCAGCAGTGGCGGGGCGGACACCGGGGAGCTGTTTTTT. Encoded protein: CASSGGADTGELFF.

This clonotype was recorded at least ten times. V and J are TRBV29-1 and TRBJ2-1, with a weak D call TRBD2 (7 bases). CDR1 SQVTM and CDR2 ANQGSEA come from the germline V gene. Trimming cost V 4 bases and J 12 bases, with 22 bases left between them. This CDR3 has 14 residues. CDR3 DNA sequence: TGCAGCGTTGTTCTGTGGGGGGGCAGATCTCGGCAGTTCTTC. As protein: CSVVLWGGRSRQFF.

This clonotype was observed at least ten times. V usage is TRBV20-1 and J usage is TRBJ2-3, with 8 bases matching TRBD1. V trimming: 0 bases; J trimming: 6 bases; junction bases outside the gene matches: 8. Per germline, CDR1 DFQATT and CDR2 SNEGSKA (reference sequence). This CDR3 region has 15 residues. The CDR3 loop reads CSARDPSGGLDTQYF. As DNA, the CDR3 is TGCAGTGCTAGAGATCCGTCAGGGGGCTTGGATACGCAGTATTTT.

This clonotype was recorded many times. V gene TRBV9 combines with J gene TRBJ2-1; 9 nucleotides agree with TRBD2. Germline CDR1 SGDLS, CDR2 YYNGEE. The CDR3 sequence is 18 residues long. V shed 4 bases and J 1 base; nucleotides not matched to a gene: 12. As DNA, the CDR3 is TGTGCCAGCAGCACCCAACCTCCGACTAGCGGATCCTACAATGAGCAGTTCTTC. This gives the protein CASSTQPPTSGSYNEQFF.

This clonotype has at least ten counts. The chain employs TRBV7-3 and TRBJ2-3; the D is unclear. Germline V CDR1 and CDR2: SGHTA, FQGTGA. This CDR3 is built from 13 residues. The germline V and J ends were trimmed by 1 base and 2 bases, with 4 bases remaining between them. CDR3 sequence (DNA): TGTGCCAGCAGCTTAATAACCACAGATACGCAGTATTTT. The encoded protein is CASSLITTDTQYF.

This clonotype was counted a few times. The V and J genes are TRBV7-9 and TRBJ1-1, with unresolved D. The CDR3 runs 14 residues. CDR1 SEHNR and CDR2 FQNEAQ come from the germline V gene (reference sequence). V was pared by 2 bases and J by 1 base, with 8 bases between. The CDR3 spells CASSLYPENTEAFF. DNA of the CDR3: TGTGCCAGCAGCTTATACCCAGAGAACACTGAAGCTTTCTTT.

This clonotype was observed a few times. The chain carries TRBV7-4 and TRBJ2-7; possibly TRBD2 for D (5 bases). The CDR3 extends over 17 amino acids. V was pared by 5 bases and J by 2 bases, with 22 bases between. Germline assignment: CDR1 SGHVT and CDR2 SQSDAQ. CDR3 DNA: TGTGCCAGCAGCCTCTTACGGGGATTCATAAGACCCTACGAGCAGTACGTC. It translates to CASSLLRGFIRPYEQYV.

This clonotype was counted once. It may be a read error: a sequence one base away is much more abundant. The V gene is TRBV20-1, the J gene TRBJ2-7, with D possibly TRBD1 on 6 matching bases. The CDR3 contains 15 residues. Germline lookup yields CDR1 DFQATT and CDR2 SNEGSKA (reference sequence). The CDR3 DNA follows: TGCAGTGCTATTAATTACAGGGCCCTGACCTACGAGCGGTACTTC. Translation: CSAINYRALTYERYF.

This clonotype was counted ten times or more. V gene TRBV6-1 combines with J gene TRBJ2-3, with unresolved D. Trimming pared 4 bases from V and 4 bases from J, leaving 9 bases between. This CDR3 has 13 residues. CDR1 and CDR2 (germline): MNHNS, SASEGT. The CDR3 here is CASSGTTADTQYF. The CDR3 bases are TGTGCCAGCAGTGGGACCACTGCAGATACGCAGTATTTT.

This clonotype was seen repeatedly, ten times or more. The J gene is TRBJ1-1, the V gene TRBV20-1; tentative D call: TRBD1 (6 bases). Germline V gene data show CDR1 as DFQATT and CDR2 as SNEGSKA (reference sequence). There are 12 residues in the CDR3. Trimming left V 6 bases short and J 3 bases short, with 11 bases between. CDR3 DNA: TGCAGTGCACCAGGGGTCTACACTGAAGCTTTCTTT. Its protein is CSAPGVYTEAFF.

This clonotype has more than one count but fewer than ten. V is TRBV7-8 and J is TRBJ1-3; TRBD1 matches 7 bases. V trimming: 6 bases; J trimming: 2 bases; junction bases outside the gene matches: 7. The germline V gene has CDR1 SGHVS and CDR2 FQNEAQ. There are 15 residues in the CDR3. CDR3 sequence: CASREDRVAGNTIYF. CDR3 bases: TGTGCCAGCAGGGAAGACAGGGTGGCTGGAAACACCATATATTTT. The full variable domain, in which reference TRBV7-8 and TRBJ1-3 provide the parts outside the CDR3, is GAGVSQSPRYKVAKRGQDVALRCDPISGHVSLFWYQQALGQGPEFLTYFQNEAQLDKSGLPSDRFFAERPEGSVSTLKIQRTQQEDSAVYLCASREDRVAGNTIYFGEGSWLTVV.

In regard to this clonotype: It may be a read error: a sequence one base away is much more abundant. The chain links TRBV20-1 to TRBJ2-6; a possible D gene is TRBD1 (5 bases). The CDR3 contains 15 residues. Germline V gene sequence: CDR1 DFQATT, CDR2 SNEGSKA (reference sequence). For the CDR3, the DNA is TGCAGTGCAGGCAGGGCAGGGTCTGGGGCCAACGCCCTGACTTTC. It translates to CSAGRAGSGANALTF.

This clonotype was detected many times. The rearrangement uses TRBV20-1 and TRBJ2-7; D is perhaps TRBD2 (6 bases). The CDR3 is 12 residues long. Trimming shortened V by 0 bases and J by 5 bases, and 8 bases separated the two germline ends. The V gene's germline CDR1 is DFQATT and CDR2 SNEGSKA (reference sequence). The CDR3 spells CSARDRGNEQYV. The CDR3 region has the DNA TGCAGTGCTAGAGATCGGGGGAACGAGCAGTACGTC.

In this sample, this clonotype turned up a few times. The chain joins TRBV7-9 to TRBJ1-5, with 7 nucleotides matching TRBD1. The CDR3 has 16 residues. In germline, CDR1 is SEHNR, CDR2 FQNEAQ (reference sequence). V dropped 5 bases and J dropped 4; count of bases not matched to a gene: 11. CDR3 sequence: CASSTGRTGPNQPQHF. The CDR3 region has the DNA TGTGCCAGCAGCACCGGGCGGACAGGCCCTAATCAGCCCCAGCATTTT.

In this sample, this clonotype turned up a few times. The genes are TRBV7-2 and TRBJ2-7; 10 bases match TRBD2. The junction had 7 bases not matched to a gene; V was cut back by 3 bases and J by 2 bases. The CDR3 runs to 16 residues. The V gene's germline CDR1 is SGHTA and CDR2 FQGNSA. This CDR3 reads CASSFPTSGVPYEQYF. The CDR3 DNA reads TGTGCCAGCAGCTTCCCTACTAGCGGGGTGCCCTACGAGCAGTACTTC.

This clonotype has only a few counts. V and J are TRBV12-3 or TRBV12-4 and TRBJ1-2, with 7 bases fitting TRBD1. The CDR3 runs to 15 residues. Trimming cost V 1 base and J 8 bases; bases outside gene matches: 10. The CDR3, as DNA: TGTGCCAGCAGTTTAGAAATACAGGGGTTCCTCGGCTACACCTTC. Translating it yields CASSLEIQGFLGYTF.

This chain connects TRBV7-2 to TRBJ2-2; TRBD2 matches 9 bases. The germline V gene encodes CDR1 SGHTA and CDR2 FQGNSA. This CDR3 comprises 17 residues. Losses at the gene ends were 2 bases for V and 4 bases for J; bases not matched to a gene: 8. CDR3 sequence: CASSLRGSGGLTGELFF. The DNA of the CDR3 is TGTGCCAGCAGCTTAAGGGGTAGCGGGGGCCTCACCGGGGAGCTGTTTTTT.

This clonotype was seen many times. This chain links TRBV4-2 with TRBJ1-4; D gene unclear. This CDR3 region has 15 residues. Trimming removed 0 bases at V and 8 bases at J, with 13 bases between. The germline CDR1 and CDR2 sequences are LGHNA and YNFKEQ. CDR3 in amino acids: CASSQDALIGEKLFF. The DNA for the CDR3 is TGTGCCAGCAGCCAAGACGCCCTAATCGGGGAAAAACTGTTTTTT.

The rearrangement joins TRBV20-1 to TRBJ2-2; D may match TRBD1 or TRBD2 (5 bases each). CDR3 length: 17 amino acids. Trimming took off 3 bases at V and 5 bases at J, with 22 bases between the two ends. Germline V gene lookup returns CDR1 DFQATT and CDR2 SNEGSKA (reference sequence). The CDR3: CSARDGGRDPWTGELFF. The CDR3 DNA reads as TGCAGTGCTAGGGATGGGGGTAGGGACCCATGGACCGGGGAGCTGTTTTTT.

For the CDR3, the DNA is TGTGCCAGCAGAGCCTACTCTGGAAACACCATATATTTT. Protein sequence: CASRAYSGNTIYF. The chain carries TRBV9 and TRBJ1-3, with D hard to call. Germline V gene sequence: CDR1 SGDLS, CDR2 YYNGEE. The V gene lost 5 bases and the J gene lost 0 bases, with 6 bases spanning the gap. The CDR3 has 13 amino acids. Complete variable domain (other parts from reference TRBV9 and TRBJ1-3): DSGVTQTPKHLITATGQRVTLRCSPRSGDLSVYWYQQSLDQGLQFLIQYYNGEERAKGNILERFSAQQFPDLHSELNLSSLELGDSALYFCASRAYSGNTIYFGEGSWLTVV.